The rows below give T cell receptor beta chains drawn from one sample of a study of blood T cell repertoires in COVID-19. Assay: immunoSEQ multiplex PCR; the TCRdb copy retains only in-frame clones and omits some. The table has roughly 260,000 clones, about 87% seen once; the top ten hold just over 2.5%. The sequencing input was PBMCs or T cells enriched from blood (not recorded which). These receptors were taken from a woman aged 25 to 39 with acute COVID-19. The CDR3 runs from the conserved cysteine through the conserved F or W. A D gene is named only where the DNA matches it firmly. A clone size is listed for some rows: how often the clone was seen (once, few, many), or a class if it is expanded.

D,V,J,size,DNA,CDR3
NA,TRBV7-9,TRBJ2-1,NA,TGTGCCAGCAGCTCCCGGAGGGGGGGGGTTAACAATGAGCAGTTCTTC,CASSSRRGGVNNEQFF
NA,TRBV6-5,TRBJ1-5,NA,TGTGCCAGCAAGCGGGGGTTGGATCAGCCCCAGCATTTT,CASKRGLDQPQHF
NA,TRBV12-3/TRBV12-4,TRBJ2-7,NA,TGTGCCAGCAGTTTTACGGGGACCTACGAGCAGTACTTC,CASSFTGTYEQYF
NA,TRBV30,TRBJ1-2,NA,TGTGCCTGGAGTGACACTAACTATGGCTACACCTTC,CAWSDTNYGYTF
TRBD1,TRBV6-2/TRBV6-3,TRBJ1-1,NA,TGTGCCAGCAGTTCCGGACAGGGGGCGCTGACTGAAGCTTTCTTT,CASSSGQGALTEAFF
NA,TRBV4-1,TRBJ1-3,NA,TGCGCCAGCAGCCAAGAATGGGCAGGGGCCGGAAACACCATATATTTT,CASSQEWAGAGNTIYF
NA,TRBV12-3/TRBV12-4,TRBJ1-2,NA,TGTGCCAGCGACTGGCCAGGGGATGGCTACACCTTC,CASDWPGDGYTF
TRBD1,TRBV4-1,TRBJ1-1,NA,TGCGCCAGCAGCCAAGAACAGGGGGCGGGCACTGAAGCTTTCTTT,CASSQEQGAGTEAFF
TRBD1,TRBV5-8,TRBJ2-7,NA,TGTGCCAGCAGCTTACTCCCCGGGACAGGGACCCCCGAGCAGTACTTC,CASSLLPGTGTPEQYF
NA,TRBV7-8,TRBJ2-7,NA,TGTGCCAGCAGCTCCCCCCTCACCGAAGGACTGAGCTCCTACGAGCAGTACTTC,CASSSPLTEGLSSYEQYF
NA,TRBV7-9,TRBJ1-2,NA,TGTGCCAGCAGCCCCCCACGGGGAGAGGTTGGCTACACCTTC,CASSPPRGEVGYTF
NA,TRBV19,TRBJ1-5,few,TGTGCCAGTAGCCCTGGGGGGGCCGTTAGCAATCAGCCCCAGCATTTT,CASSPGGAVSNQPQHF
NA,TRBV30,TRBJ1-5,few,TGTGCCTGGAGTCGCCGTCGGGGGGACCGAACTTCCCATCAGCCCCAGCATTTT,CAWSRRRGDRTSHQPQHF
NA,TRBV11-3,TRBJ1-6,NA,TGTGCCAGCAGCTTATCCGCGAATTCACCCCTCCACTTT,CASSLSANSPLHF
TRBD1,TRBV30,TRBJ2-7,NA,TGTGCCTGGAGCTACCGAGGACAGGGGTCCTACGAGCAGTACTTC,CAWSYRGQGSYEQYF
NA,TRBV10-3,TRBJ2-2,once,TGTGCCATCACCACCGGACAGTACCTGGACACCGGGGAGCTGTTTTTT,CAITTGQYLDTGELFF
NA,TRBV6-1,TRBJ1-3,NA,TGTGCCAGCAGTGAAGGATCATCGACAGACCACTCTGGAAACACCATATATTTT,CASSEGSSTDHSGNTIYF
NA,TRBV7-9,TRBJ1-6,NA,TGTGCCAGCAGTCCGCGGGACGGGCTTTTGAGTTCACCCCTCCACTTT,CASSPRDGLLSSPLHF
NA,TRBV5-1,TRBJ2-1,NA,TGCGCCAGCAGCGATAAGCCTTACAATGAGCAGTTCTTC,CASSDKPYNEQFF
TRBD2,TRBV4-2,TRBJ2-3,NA,TGTGCCAGCAGCCGAAAGCCGAGGACTAGCGGGGTCTCAGATACGCAGTATTTT,CASSRKPRTSGVSDTQYF
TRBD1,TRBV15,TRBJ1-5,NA,TGTGCCACCAGCTCCAGGAGACAGGGTGTTCAGCCCCAGCATTTT,CATSSRRQGVQPQHF
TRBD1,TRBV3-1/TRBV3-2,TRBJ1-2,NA,TGTGCCAGCAGCCAAGGACAAAGGGACAGGGGGATTTACTATGGCTACACCTTC,CASSQGQRDRGIYYGYTF
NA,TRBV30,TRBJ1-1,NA,TGTGCCCGGGCAGGGAACACTGAAGCTTTCTTT,CARAGNTEAFF
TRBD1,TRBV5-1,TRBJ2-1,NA,TGCGCCAGCAGCTTGGCATCCCGGGACAGCAATGAGCAGTTCTTC,CASSLASRDSNEQFF
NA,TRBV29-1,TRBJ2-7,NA,TGCAGCGCTAAAGAGTACAGGGAGGGTGAGCAGTACTTC,CSAKEYREGEQYF
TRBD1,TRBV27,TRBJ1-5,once,TGTGCCAGCGGCCCGGACAGGGACAATCAGCCCCAGCATTTT,CASGPDRDNQPQHF
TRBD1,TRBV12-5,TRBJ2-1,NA,TGTGCTAGTGGTGCTCCGGGACAGGGGGTCAATGAGCAGTTCTTC,CASGAPGQGVNEQFF
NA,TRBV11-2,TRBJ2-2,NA,TGTGCCAGCAGCTCCCTAGGGGCTTTCTCCGGGGAGCTGTTTTTT,CASSSLGAFSGELFF
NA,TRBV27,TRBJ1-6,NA,TGTGCCAGCAGGCCGGGACTTTATAATTCACCCCTCCACTTT,CASRPGLYNSPLHF